A single sample gave rise to the 18 T cell receptor beta chains below, sequenced in a study of blood T cells in healthy people across ages. Primed by a sample-barcoded 5' primer and a J-beta primer mix, a second PCR proceeded for about 7 to 11 cycles. TCRdb reprocessed the 5' RACE reads via MiXCR and lists one record per CDR3 protein. The data show approximately 400,000 distinct CDR3 sequences, approximately 47% seen once. The sequenced sample was blood. These receptors all come from a man aged 55 to 69 in good health.

This chain joins TRBV6-2 or TRBV6-3 and TRBJ2-1; 11 bases are shared with TRBD2. The CDR3 consists of 14 residues. CDR1 and CDR2 (germline): MNHEY, SVGEGT. J was trimmed by 6 bases and V by 7 bases; bases with no gene match: 5. CDR3 amino acids: CASIAGGPINEQFF. The CDR3 DNA follows: TGTGCCAGCATAGCGGGAGGGCCAATCAATGAGCAGTTCTTC.

The chain recombines TRBV24-1 with TRBJ2-3, with TRBD2 identical over 8 bases. Germline CDR1 is KGHDR and CDR2 is SFDVKD. V was clipped by 5 bases and J by 0 bases; unmatched bases: 6. This CDR3 spans 16 amino acids. The CDR3 coding sequence is TGTGCCACCAGTGGGGGACTAGGCAAGAGCACAGATACGCAGTATTTT. This encodes CATSGGLGKSTDTQYF.

This clonotype was seen once. This chain joins TRBV4-2 and TRBJ2-1, with 13 nucleotides matching TRBD2. J gave up 6 bases and V 0 bases, and 5 bases lay outside the gene matches. The CDR3 is 17 amino acids. Germline V gene data show CDR1 as LGHNA and CDR2 as YNFKEQ. The CDR3 loop reads CASSQDSGTSGINEQFF. The DNA for the CDR3 is TGTGCCAGCAGCCAAGATTCCGGGACTAGCGGGATCAATGAGCAGTTCTTC.

The rearrangement uses TRBV4-3 and TRBJ2-7, with 9 bases matching TRBD2. Germline lookup yields CDR1 LGHNA and CDR2 YSLEER. Trimming took 0 bases from V and 0 from J; bases not matched to a gene: 9. The CDR3 totals 18 residues. In DNA, the CDR3 is TGCGCCAGCAGCCAAGATACGACTAGCGGCTACTACTCCTACGAGCAGTACTTC. Protein: CASSQDTTSGYYSYEQYF.

The table lists this clonotype with a count of one. V is TRBV12-3 or TRBV12-4 and J is TRBJ2-3; 10 positions match TRBD1. J lost 1 base, V lost 7 bases, and 5 bases had no gene match. There are 15 residues in the CDR3. The CDR3 DNA reads as TGTGCCAGCACCAGGGGGACAGGGGGCACAGATACGCAGTATTTT. It is translated as CASTRGTGGTDTQYF.

This sequence joins TRBV7-8 and TRBJ2-3; 9 nucleotides agree with TRBD2. Germline V gene data show CDR1 as SGHVS and CDR2 as FQNEAQ. V shed 3 bases and J 2 bases; nucleotides not matched to a gene: 3. The CDR3 covers 15 residues. The CDR3 reads CASSFTSGYTDTQYF. CDR3 nucleotides: TGTGCCAGCAGCTTTACTAGCGGGTACACAGATACGCAGTATTTT.

The V and J genes are TRBV27 and TRBJ2-7, with 8 bases identical to TRBD1. The CDR3 runs to 14 residues. Germline-derived CDR1 and CDR2 are MNHEY and SMNVEV (reference sequence). The junction had 11 bases not matched to a gene; V was cut back by 7 bases and J by 6 bases. CDR3: CASTRMAGGGEQYF. The CDR3 DNA sequence: TGTGCCAGCACCCGAATGGCAGGGGGCGGCGAGCAGTACTTC.

This clonotype was observed a handful of times. The CDR3 region is CASMMDRNNEQFF. The CDR3 DNA reads as TGTGCCAGCATGATGGACCGAAACAATGAGCAGTTCTTC. This rearrangement joins TRBV28 to TRBJ2-1, with D uncertain. This CDR3 comprises 13 residues. The germline gives CDR1 MDHEN, CDR2 SYDVKM. V lost 7 bases and J 5 bases, leaving 12 bases between the germline ends.

The genes are TRBV12-3 or TRBV12-4 and TRBJ2-7; 10 positions match TRBD2. This CDR3 comprises 16 residues. V shed 7 bases and J 1 base; nucleotides not matched to a gene: 10. CDR3 sequence (DNA): TGTGCCAGCACCACACGAGCGGGAGGGGGGTCCTACGAGCAGTACTTC. This translates into CASTTRAGGGSYEQYF.

This clonotype showed up just a few times. The chain carries TRBV2 and TRBJ2-5, with D tentatively TRBD1 or TRBD2 (5 bases each). The CDR3 is 13 amino acids. The germline gives CDR1 SNHLY, CDR2 FYNNEI. Between the trimmed V and J ends, which lost 7 bases and 5 bases, there was a span of 14 bases. The CDR3 loop is CASTPGPWETQYF. The DNA for the CDR3 is TGTGCCAGCACCCCGGGACCTTGGGAGACCCAGTACTTC.

V usage is TRBV20-1 and J usage is TRBJ2-5; 9 positions agree with TRBD2. The junction had 9 bases not matched to a gene; V was cut back by 6 bases and J by 4 bases. This CDR3 is built from 14 residues. The V gene's germline CDR1 is DFQATT and CDR2 SNEGSKA (reference sequence). The CDR3 sequence is CSAPKRGAGETQYF. In DNA form, the CDR3 reads TGCAGTGCACCTAAGCGGGGGGCGGGAGAGACCCAGTACTTC.

V usage is TRBV20-1 and J usage is TRBJ2-1; tentatively, D is TRBD1 or TRBD2 (5 bases each). Trimming stripped 7 bases from V and 4 bases from J, with 17 bases between. The CDR3 has 14 residues. CDR1 DFQATT and CDR2 SNEGSKA come from the germline V gene (reference sequence). CDR3 in amino acids: CSVRGERGYNEQFF. The CDR3 DNA follows: TGCAGTGTCAGAGGGGAGAGGGGTTACAATGAGCAGTTCTTC.

The chain joins TRBV7-2 to TRBJ2-7; TRBD1 matches 7 bases. Germline CDR1 is SGHTA and CDR2 is FQGNSA. This CDR3 is built from 14 residues. Trimming cost V 5 bases and J 6 bases; bases outside gene matches: 10. This chain's CDR3 is CASSGSRGFCEQYF. For the CDR3, the DNA is TGTGCCAGCAGCGGTTCCAGGGGGTTTTGCGAGCAGTACTTC.

Concerning this clonotype itself: Given a much more abundant clone one base away, this may be a read error. The chain employs TRBV7-2 and TRBJ2-1; no clear D gene. The J call may be faulty, since TRBJ2-7 better matches the DNA end. This CDR3 region has 15 residues. Germline lookup yields CDR1 SGHTA and CDR2 FQGNSA. This CDR3 is CASSLAVGSYNEQYF. For the CDR3, the DNA is TGTGCCAGCAGCTTAGCCGTAGGCTCCTACAATGAGCAGTACTTC.

In the case of this clonotype: The junction and the germline gene differ at one end; a read error may be behind it. The CDR3 loop reads CVSSMQGNSPLHF. Here the CDR3 DNA reads TGCGTCAGCAGTATGCAGGGGAATTCACCCCTCCACTTT. The V gene is TRBV10-1, the J gene TRBJ1-6; the D gene is possibly TRBD1 (6 bases). CDR1 and CDR2 (germline): WNHNN, SYGVQD (reference sequence). CDR3 length: 13 residues.

This chain uses TRBV28 with TRBJ2-7, with D hard to call. Germline CDR1 MDHEN, CDR2 SYDVKM. This CDR3 has 12 amino acids. V was pared by 5 bases and J by 4 bases, with 9 bases between. In nucleotides, the CDR3 is TGTGCCAGCAGTCCCCAGCTTTACGAGCAGTACTTC. The encoded protein is CASSPQLYEQYF.

In its sample, this clonotype was seen a few times. This rearrangement joins TRBV2 to TRBJ2-3; 7 bases are a match to TRBD2. CDR1 is SNHLY and CDR2 is FYNNEI in the germline V gene. This CDR3 contains 14 residues. J lost 5 bases, V lost 3 bases, and 5 bases had no gene match. DNA for the CDR3: TGTGCCAGCAGTGAGCGGGGGAACCGAGATACGCAGTATTTT. It yields the protein CASSERGNRDTQYF.

This rearrangement joins TRBV12-3 or TRBV12-4 to TRBJ2-5; TRBD1 matches 12 bases. Trimming took 5 bases from V and 6 from J; bases not matched to a gene: 4. The CDR3 runs to 14 residues. CDR3 loop: CASSSRDRGQTQYF. In nucleotides, the CDR3 is TGTGCCAGCAGTAGCCGGGACAGGGGGCAGACCCAGTACTTC.